Presented here are 14 T cell receptor beta chains from one specimen sequenced in a study of blood T cells in healthy people across ages. With a J-beta primer mix and a sample-barcoded 5' primer, a second PCR ran about 6 to 11 cycles. TCRdb independently ran MiXCR on the 5' RACE reads; one entry per CDR3 protein. The sample records more than 900,000 distinct CDR3 sequences, roughly a quarter being singletons. The same specimen was also included in a second study, on T cells of mothers and their children.

The sequenced sample consisted of blood. Receptors were obtained from a girl aged 2 to 9 in good health.

For this clonotype: A read error may produce the germline difference seen at one junction end. This rearrangement joins TRBV20-1 to TRBJ1-2, with D unresolved. CDR3 length: 11 amino acids. CDR1 and CDR2 from the germline V gene are DFQATT and SNEGSKA (reference sequence). Here the CDR3 reads CSARERYGYTF. CDR3 sequence (DNA): TGCAGTGCCAGAGAGCGGTATGGCTACACCTTC.

This sequence joins TRBV20-1 and TRBJ2-1; 12 bases agree with TRBD2. Germline CDR1 reads DFQATT; CDR2 reads SNEGSKA (reference sequence). V shed 5 bases, J shed 6 bases, and the junction held 11 bases outside the gene matches. This CDR3 has 16 amino acids. CDR3: CSALGLAGRATNEQFF. CDR3 DNA: TGCAGTGCTCTTGGACTAGCGGGACGGGCCACCAATGAGCAGTTCTTC.

This clonotype was seen a handful of times. V usage is TRBV4-3 and J usage is TRBJ2-7; TRBD2 agrees at 11 bases. CDR3 length equals 16 residues. V lost 3 bases to trimming and J lost 0 bases; unmatched junction nucleotides: 4. CDR1 is LGHNA, CDR2 YSLEER, per germline. The CDR3 here is CASSQTLAGGSYEQYF. DNA of the CDR3: TGCGCCAGCAGCCAGACCCTAGCGGGGGGCTCCTACGAGCAGTACTTC.

This rearrangement joins TRBV6-5 to TRBJ1-2, with D maybe TRBD1 (5 bases). The CDR3 loop spans 14 amino acids. Trimming left V 10 bases short and J 4 bases short, with 19 bases between. Germline V CDR1 and CDR2: MNHEY, SVGAGI. CDR3 in DNA: TGTGCCACCGCCCGGGCAACAAGGGGCTATGGCTACACCTTC. Translated, it gives CATARATRGYGYTF.

V usage is TRBV2 and J usage is TRBJ2-1; D remains unclear. The V gene's germline CDR1 is SNHLY and CDR2 FYNNEI. V was shortened by 8 bases and J by 2 bases, with 16 bases between the two germline ends. CDR3 length: 15 residues. The CDR3 sequence is CASLGRAAPYNEQFF. CDR3 DNA sequence: TGTGCCAGCTTAGGACGGGCTGCTCCCTACAATGAGCAGTTCTTC.

This clonotype was observed a few times. The junction differs from germline at one of its ends, possibly a read error. This chain uses TRBV3-1 with TRBJ2-4; TRBD2 is a possible D gene (7 bases). The CDR3 covers 18 residues. Per germline, CDR1 LGHDT and CDR2 YNNKEL (reference sequence). This CDR3 reads CAGSQDLGLGGRGNIQYF. The CDR3 coding sequence is TGTGCCGGCAGCCAAGATCTAGGACTAGGGGGGAGAGGAAACATTCAGTACTTC.

The CDR3 DNA sequence: TGTGCCAGCAGCGGCGACAGGTTCGATGACTACACCTTC. It is translated as CASSGDRFDDYTF. This chain uses TRBV9 with TRBJ1-2, with a tentative D call TRBD1 (6 bases). Trimming stripped 3 bases from V and 10 bases from J, with 16 bases between. This CDR3 comprises 13 residues. Germline CDR1 reads SGDLS; CDR2 reads YYNGEE.

The rearrangement uses TRBV20-1 and TRBJ1-4; 9 nucleotides line up with TRBD1. CDR1 is DFQATT, CDR2 SNEGSKA, per germline (reference sequence). This CDR3 region has 16 residues. Unmatched junction bases numbered 17, after V lost 5 bases and J lost 10 bases. In nucleotides, the CDR3 is TGCAGTGCTGCACCGGGACAGGGACGAGGACCTGGAAAACTGTTTTTT. It codes for CSAAPGQGRGPGKLFF.

The V call is TRBV7-9, the J call TRBJ1-2; no clear D gene. CDR3 length equals 14 residues. V was cut by 5 bases and J by 2 bases, with 12 bases left in between. Germline CDR1 SEHNR, CDR2 FQNEAQ (reference sequence). The CDR3 sequence: CASSPRTVNYGYTF. The DNA of the CDR3 is TGTGCCAGCAGCCCGCGGACGGTGAACTATGGCTACACCTTC.

This clonotype was seen a few times. The rearrangement uses TRBV7-9 and TRBJ2-5; 9 bases are shared with TRBD2. Unmatched junction bases numbered 9, after V lost 5 bases and J lost 2 bases. Germline-derived CDR1 and CDR2 are SEHNR and FQNEAQ (reference sequence). CDR3 size: 16 residues. CDR3 protein: CASSPAGSGSQETQYF. In DNA, the CDR3 is TGTGCCAGCAGCCCCGCGGGTAGCGGGAGTCAAGAGACCCAGTACTTC.

The rearrangement links TRBV2 to TRBJ2-2, with unresolved D. CDR3 length equals 13 residues. Germline assignment: CDR1 SNHLY and CDR2 FYNNEI. V lost 8 bases and J 3 bases, leaving 10 bases between the germline ends. The CDR3 coding sequence is TGTGCCAGCGTTGAGGCGGACACCGGGGAGCTGTTTTTT. This translates into CASVEADTGELFF.

The chain recombines TRBV12-3 or TRBV12-4 with TRBJ2-7, with 12 positions matching TRBD2. The trim removed 6 bases at V and 7 bases at J, leaving 13 bases unmatched. The CDR3 length is 16 residues. CDR3: CASSTTSGGPEGEQYF. As DNA, the CDR3 is TGTGCCAGCAGCACGACTAGCGGGGGCCCGGAGGGGGAGCAGTACTTC.

This chain links TRBV12-3 or TRBV12-4 with TRBJ1-1, with D possibly being TRBD1 (5 bases). The ends were cut back, 3 bases at V and 6 bases at J, with 11 bases in the middle. The CDR3 runs to 13 residues. Here the CDR3 reads CASSFGGWAEAFF. DNA of the CDR3: TGTGCCAGCAGTTTCGGGGGTTGGGCTGAAGCTTTCTTT.

The rearrangement uses TRBV29-1 and TRBJ1-2; D is perhaps TRBD1 (5 bases). V lost 3 bases to trimming and J lost 2 bases, with 10 bases between them. Germline assignment: CDR1 SQVTM and CDR2 ANQGSEA. This CDR3 region has 13 residues. The CDR3 is CSVDKQANYGYTF. Here the CDR3 DNA reads TGCAGCGTTGACAAACAGGCAAACTATGGCTACACCTTC.